The T cell receptor (beta chain) under discussion was sequenced for a study of cytomegalovirus exposure and HLA in healthy donors (dated by TCRdb to about 2017). Broadly, across the study: According to an earlier analysis of several hundred of the donors, some 180 million T cells yielded 117 million unique TCR beta sequences and about 300 Gb of sequence data. All discovery cohort repertoires had been generated on a single sequencing platform. Class I and class II HLA loci were covered by the typing at four-digit resolution. Genome-wide SNP genotypes for about 65% of the 666 donors were used in a later genetic analysis, which treated that subset as a discovery cohort. Typing coverage differed by locus: A, B, C, DRB1 and DQB1 were typed in roughly 620-640 donors, DQA1 in approximately 520, DPA1 in 606, and DPB1 in just under 480. Among the approximately 420 genotyped donors, about 85% belonged to the genetic ancestry cluster associated with self-reported Caucasian donors. Among almost 400 genotyped donors of the cohort, an average of 235,054 unique TCR beta nucleotide sequences were sequenced per donor, roughly a sixth of them non-productive. A later analysis re-analyzed previously published TCR beta repertoires from approximately 670 donors and added high-resolution HLA genotyping to study TCR occurrence patterns. About 300 gigabases of sequencing data and tens of millions of unique TCR sequences were included in an early release covering several hundred HLA-typed donors. The study used immunosequencing to profile the T cell repertoires of 600 to 850 subjects and linked those repertoires to cytomegalovirus serostatus. Donor age, sex, ethnicity and CMV serostatus were collected together with the repertoire data. In the later analysis, no new phenotypic data were used to find candidate immune exposures; instead, reliance was placed on TCR beta sequences and their occurrence across donors. About 5 DR-DQ haplotypes were handled as single units for association and clustering, since linkage in the cohort was strong. The study combined high-throughput TCR immunosequencing, statistical association of individual TCRs with disease status, and machine learning to predict cytomegalovirus infection status. In an earlier analysis of roughly 600 of the donors, high-throughput TCR beta sequencing was used to judge whether each TCR beta V gene segment behaved as functional or pseudogenic. Along with the roughly 670-subject first cohort, a separate validation cohort of around 110 different subjects was used. The study aimed to test whether cataloging public T cell receptors could reveal signatures of past pathogen exposure. Beyond this particular receptor, the publication reports: An association between a missense DCLRE1C variant and V-gene and J-gene trimming of TCR beta chains was found in a later genetic analysis and replicated in an independent cohort. In a later analysis, most CMV-associated TCR beta chains were found to appear HLA-restricted, with HLA associations seemingly driven largely by CMV exposure. Correlated functional status among segregating V segments might reflect linkage disequilibrium, but an unknown experimental factor could not be ruled out. Compared with equally common non-associated chains, HLA-associated TCR beta chains in a later analysis were more clonally expanded and had lower generation probabilities. The study listed 164 TCR beta chains as associated with cytomegalovirus. Compared with the roughly 670-donor mean, donors in an Asian-associated ancestry cluster had fewer N-insertions in productive TCRs, according to a later genetic analysis. Presence/absence analyses assumed roughly uniform sequencing depth across donors, an assumption that may not hold. A later analysis reported that several top co-occurrence clusters appeared linked to parvovirus B19, influenza, CMV and Epstein-Barr virus. A few of the identified cytomegalovirus-associated TCR beta chains were confirmed in vitro to be specific for cytomegalovirus antigens. While some public TCRs were present in many individuals, most TCR sequences turned up only very rarely across donors. The cohort was sequenced for TCR beta chains only, and without alpha or paired-chain data the features that could be detected were limited. Approximately 18 rarely observed V segments, including chromosome 9 orphons, were excluded from the earlier analysis of just under 600 of the donors because counts were too low. Specific HLA alleles were associated with 15,000 to 20,000 TCR beta sequences at a false discovery rate of 0.05 in a later analysis. Because the 87-base-pair reads could not distinguish some IMGT-functional V segments, including TRBV6-2 and TRBV6-3, those segments were excluded. Cytomegalovirus status was reported to be diagnosed by the classifier with high specificity and sensitivity in both the original and validation cohorts. The authors suggested that the approach could potentially be extended to other disease states and immunological phenotypes. Broadly in line with IMGT annotations, most TCR beta V segments showed up in productive rearrangements about 87% or about 30% of the time in an earlier analysis of 587 of the donors. For the cohort, immune exposure information was limited to CMV serostatus. A further reported finding was that TCR beta sequences accurately predicted the HLA-A and HLA-B alleles for most subjects in the first cohort. In a later analysis, TCR association rates were found to vary across HLA loci, with the most associated TCRs seen for DRB1 alleles and the fewest for HLA-C alleles. Assigning TCR associations to individual alleles was difficult when HLA alleles, especially DR and DQ, strongly co-occurred. Because HLA typing was missing for some donors at each locus, association tests included only the typed subset. A cluster of highly shared sequence variants was judged likely to represent a technical artifact of the sequencing pipeline.

CDR3 length: 13 amino acids, cysteine to phenylalanine. The entry retains the CDR3 DNA only, 39 bases that are in frame from base 1. The germline V gene gives CDR1 as KGHSH and CDR2 as LQKENI. V lost 4 bases and J lost 7 bases; the stretch between them is 10 bases long. With regard to this clone: No antigen is known for it. There are no base qualities to consult, and no much larger clone falls within one base.

The cohort comprised under 700 healthy bone marrow donors. All cohort members were sampled while nominally healthy, although unrecorded immune exposures were likely present. The donor was CMV seronegative and was included in the group of a few hundred seronegative cohort members. Every donor gave a peripheral blood sample, and the peripheral blood mononuclear cells from that sample were used for TCR beta sequencing. The Qiagen DNeasy Blood Extraction Kit was used to extract genomic DNA from the blood cell samples. Library preparation employed the immunoSEQ multiplex PCR assay. A mixture of 60 forward primers for TCR Vbeta segments and 13 reverse primers for TCR Jbeta segments was used in the multiplex PCR. Amplification of the CDR3 region of rearranged TCR beta genes was performed with a multiplex PCR assay on genomic DNA. Amplified TCR beta libraries were sequenced as 87-base-pair reads on the Illumina HiSeq System. Per the authors' processing: A later analysis tallied 75 million to 95 million unique TCR beta chains across the 700 or so repertoires, and about 10 million of those chains were shared by two or more donors. Raw reads were error-corrected and collapsed into unique sequences with a nearest-neighbor algorithm that merged closely related sequences to remove PCR and sequencing errors. V, D and J gene segments were assigned by aligning CDR3 sequences to IMGT reference sequences. For a sequence to be retained, a match of at least six nucleotides to both a V gene segment and a J gene segment was required. Rearrangements were called productive when the CDR3 lacked stop codons and stayed in frame with V and J; all others were non-productive. CDR3 was defined by IMGT convention, running from the second conserved V-encoded cysteine to the conserved J-encoded phenylalanine. Sequences without an unambiguous match to a single V gene segment were excluded from the earlier analysis of 500 to 700 of the donors. An earlier analysis of 587 of the donors classified V segments as functional when productive rearrangements were above 56.7% and as segregating when the standard deviation between donors was above 5%. To diagnose cytomegalovirus status from the catalog of TCR beta chain sequences, a statistical classification framework was built. In a later analysis, TCR nucleotide sequences were compared against IMGT/GENE-DB human TR gene sequences so that V and J genes could be assigned. Using the TCRdist pipeline, a later analysis assigned CDR3 sequences along with most-parsimonious VDJ recombination scenarios. In a later analysis, every TCR beta chain was defined by the combination of its CDR3 amino acid sequence and its V-gene family, and reads without a unique V-gene family were dropped. In a later analysis, 450 to 600 highly shared, low-generation-probability nucleotide sequences were removed to address suspected cross-contamination and a sequencing artifact. A later analysis calculated a clonal expansion index for each public chain from normalized within-repertoire ranks of inferred template counts. A later analysis computed generation probabilities with a VDJ recombination model fitted to out-of-frame rearrangements, and checked the results against IGoR. In a later analysis, TCR-TCR, TCR-HLA and TCR-CMV co-occurrence was scored with hypergeometric tests, and a repertoire-size bias correction was applied to TCR pairs. To estimate false discovery rates, a later analysis permuted the HLA or CMV assignments 20 times. In a later analysis, co-occurring TCRs were grouped with DBSCAN, and TCRdist sequence similarity was added when clustering was performed within HLA-allele-positive subsets. Repertoires with fewer than 30,000 or more than 120,000 public chains, plus five repertoires with anomalous nucleotide sharing, were excluded from co-occurrence clustering. TCRdb took this table from immuneACCESS and kept in-frame rearrangements with V and J called. Such tables lack part of the clones; where checked against another copy, unresolved V genes explain under half of the gap, and the rest is unexplained. V, J and clone size are those of that table, while D and trimming were read from the DNA. This sample gives approximately 170,000 clones in total; around 81% of them show up just once. Clones ranked in the top ten supply 1.5% to 1.8% of the sample.

The origin of this receptor is a man aged 35 to 55 in good health and CMV-seronegative. Sequences were obtained from PBMCs. Here the chain combines TRBV18 and TRBJ1-4, with an unclear D gene assignment. The DNA is TGTGCCAGCTCACGAGAGTACAGTGAAAAACTGTTTTTT. Its translation reads: CASSREYSEKLFF.